A single TCR beta chain is shown here with its context. The data were taken from a study of T-cell memory formation after mild COVID-19. TCRdb fed the 5' RACE reads into MiXCR, producing one record per CDR3 protein. The sample has 300,000 to 400,000 distinct CDR3 sequences, 15% to 20% seen once. CDR3 length: 12 residues. The V gene end was trimmed by 3 bases and the J gene end by 10 bases; junction bases not matched to a gene: 3. Germline CDR1 and CDR2: SEHNR and FQNEAQ (reference sequence). The TCR originated in a man aged 18 to 29 who had mild COVID-19 (a few samples of this study predate the infection). Cell type and time point are not known. The chain employs TRBV7-9 and TRBJ2-5, with 9 bases identical to TRBD1. Material: PBMCs or a T cell subset sorted from them (not recorded which). The CDR3 DNA reads TGTGCCAGCAGCTTGGGGACAGGGAGCCAGTACTTC. Its translation is CASSLGTGSQYF.